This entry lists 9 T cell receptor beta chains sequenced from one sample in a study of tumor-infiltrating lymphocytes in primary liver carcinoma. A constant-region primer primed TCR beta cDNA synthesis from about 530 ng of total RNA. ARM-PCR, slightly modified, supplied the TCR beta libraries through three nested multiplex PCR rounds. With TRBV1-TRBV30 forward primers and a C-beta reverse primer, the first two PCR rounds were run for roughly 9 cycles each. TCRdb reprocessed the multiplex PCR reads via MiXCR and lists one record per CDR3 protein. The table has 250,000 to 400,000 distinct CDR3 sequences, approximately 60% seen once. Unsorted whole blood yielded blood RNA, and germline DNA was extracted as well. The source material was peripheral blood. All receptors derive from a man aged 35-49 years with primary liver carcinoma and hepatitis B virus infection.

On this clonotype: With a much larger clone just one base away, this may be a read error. The CDR3 bases are TGCAGCCCGACACTAGCGCTCTACAATGAGCAGTTCTTC. It specifies CSPTLALYNEQFF. The rearrangement joins TRBV29-1 to TRBJ2-1, with TRBD2 identical over 7 bases. CDR1 SQVTM and CDR2 ANQGSEA come from the germline V gene. This CDR3 has 13 amino acids. The J segment lost 3 bases and the V segment lost 8 bases, leaving 7 bases of the junction unmatched.

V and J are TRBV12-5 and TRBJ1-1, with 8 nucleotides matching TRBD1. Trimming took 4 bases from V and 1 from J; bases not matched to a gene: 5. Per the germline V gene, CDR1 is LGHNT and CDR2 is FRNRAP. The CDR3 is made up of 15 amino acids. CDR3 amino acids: CASGYQGARNTEAFF. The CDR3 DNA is TGTGCTAGTGGTTACCAGGGGGCGCGGAACACTGAAGCTTTCTTT.

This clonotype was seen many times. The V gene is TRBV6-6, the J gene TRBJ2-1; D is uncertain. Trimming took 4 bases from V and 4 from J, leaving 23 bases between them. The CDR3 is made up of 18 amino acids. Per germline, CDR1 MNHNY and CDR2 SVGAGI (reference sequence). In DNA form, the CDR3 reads TGTGCCAGCAGTTCCCCGCCCACGCACAGAGGTCCGTACAATGAGCAGTTCTTC. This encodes CASSSPPTHRGPYNEQFF.

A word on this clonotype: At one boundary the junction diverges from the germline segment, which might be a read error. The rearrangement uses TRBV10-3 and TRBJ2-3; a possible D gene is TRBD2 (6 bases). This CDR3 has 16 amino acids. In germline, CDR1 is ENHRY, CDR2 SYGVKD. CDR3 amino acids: CVISGPGAATTNTQYF. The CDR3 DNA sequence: TGTGTCATCAGCGGGCCCGGAGCGGCGACCACAAATACGCAGTATTTT.

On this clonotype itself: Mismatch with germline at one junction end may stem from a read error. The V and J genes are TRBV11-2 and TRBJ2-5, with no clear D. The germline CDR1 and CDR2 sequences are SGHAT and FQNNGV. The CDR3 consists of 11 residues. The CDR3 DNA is TGTGTCAGCAGCCGTGACTCACCCCAGTACTTC. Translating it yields CVSSRDSPQYF.

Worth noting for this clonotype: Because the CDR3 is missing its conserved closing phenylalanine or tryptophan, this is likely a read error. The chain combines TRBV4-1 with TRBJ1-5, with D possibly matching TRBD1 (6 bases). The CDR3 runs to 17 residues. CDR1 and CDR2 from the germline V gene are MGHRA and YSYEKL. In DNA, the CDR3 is TGCGACAGCAGCCAAGAAACTCTCCCAGGGGGCAATCAGCCCCAGCATTTA. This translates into CDSSQETLPGGNQPQHL.

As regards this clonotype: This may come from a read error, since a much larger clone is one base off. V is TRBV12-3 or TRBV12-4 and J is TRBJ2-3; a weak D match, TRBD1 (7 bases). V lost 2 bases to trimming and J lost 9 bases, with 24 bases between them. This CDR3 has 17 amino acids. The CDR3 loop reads CASSLRDSLPPGVTQYF. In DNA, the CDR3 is TGTGCCAGCAGTTTACGGGACAGCTTACCCCCGGGAGTCACGCAGTATTTT.

For the CDR3, the DNA is TGTGCCAGCAGCCAAACCGGGACTAGTGGGAGGACTAAAGAGACCCAGTACTTC. Its protein product is CASSQTGTSGRTKETQYF. The V and J genes are TRBV4-2 and TRBJ2-5, with 8 bases aligning to TRBD2. The V gene's germline CDR1 is LGHNA and CDR2 YNFKEQ. V was pared by 2 bases and J by 3 bases, with 14 bases of the junction left unmatched. The CDR3 has 18 amino acids.

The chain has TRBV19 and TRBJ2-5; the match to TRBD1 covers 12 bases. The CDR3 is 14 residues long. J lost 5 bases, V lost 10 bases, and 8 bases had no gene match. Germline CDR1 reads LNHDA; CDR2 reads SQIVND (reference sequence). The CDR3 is CATQGQGAVETQYF. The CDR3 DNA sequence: TGTGCCACGCAGGGACAGGGGGCTGTTGAGACCCAGTACTTC. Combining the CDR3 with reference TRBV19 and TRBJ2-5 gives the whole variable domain DGGITQSPKYLFRKEGQNVTLSCEQNLNHDAMYWYRQDPGQGLRLIYYSQIVNDFQKGDIAEGYSVSREKKESFPLTVTSAQKNPTAFYLCATQGQGAVETQYFGPGTRLLVL.